These 18 T cell receptor beta chains came from one sample sequenced in a study of response to subunit inactivated influenza vaccine. TCRdb re-called the RT-PCR reads through MiXCR, storing one row per CDR3 protein. Of 500,000 to 650,000 distinct CDR3 sequences in the sample, roughly 8.2% were seen once. The sequenced sample was PBMCs from blood, obtained roughly 24 months after vaccination. Receptors were obtained from a man between 50 and 70 years old who received an inactivated influenza vaccine.

The chain joins TRBV19 to TRBJ2-7, with a tentative D call TRBD2 (5 bases). The V end lost 6 bases, the J end lost 3 bases, and 15 bases lay between the germline ends. Germline values: CDR1 LNHDA, CDR2 SQIVND (reference sequence). The CDR3 has 14 amino acids. The CDR3 DNA sequence: TGTGCCAGTAGCGCTTCACGAGGGAACTACGAGCAGTACTTC. Translated: CASSASRGNYEQYF.

The sample holds a few counts of this clonotype. J is TRBJ2-1 and V is TRBV7-9, with 9 bases fitting TRBD2. Per germline, CDR1 SEHNR and CDR2 FQNEAQ (reference sequence). Losses at the gene ends were 8 bases for V and 7 bases for J; bases not matched to a gene: 6. The CDR3 consists of 13 residues. CDR3 sequence (DNA): TGTGCCAGCGGCGGGGGGGCTGAGAATGAGCAGTTCTTC. It yields the protein CASGGGAENEQFF.

CDR3 sequence (DNA): TGCAGTGCTAGAGATCAGGTCCGACGTCCCAATGAGCAGTTCTTC. The encoded protein is CSARDQVRRPNEQFF. The chain uses TRBV20-1 and TRBJ2-1; no definite D call. V lost 0 bases and J lost 6, with 15 bases in between. The CDR3 consists of 15 residues. Looked up from germline, CDR1 is DFQATT and CDR2 is SNEGSKA (reference sequence).

The chain has TRBV7-9 and TRBJ1-1; 9 bases align to TRBD1. The CDR3 totals 14 residues. V gave up 10 bases and J gave up 1 base; unmatched junction bases: 7. Germline V lookup: CDR1 SEHNR, CDR2 FQNEAQ (reference sequence). The chain's CDR3 is CATGTGQSNTEAFF. CDR3 in DNA: TGTGCCACTGGGACAGGGCAATCGAACACTGAAGCTTTCTTT. Drawing the rest from reference TRBV7-9 and TRBJ1-1, the complete variable domain is DTGVSQNPRHKITKRGQNVTFRCDPISEHNRLYWYRQTLGQGPEFLTYFQNEAQLEKSRLLSDRFSAERPKGSFSTLEIQRTEQGDSAMYLCATGTGQSNTEAFFGQGTRLTVV.

This clonotype has just a few counts. V and J are TRBV6-1 and TRBJ2-7; D gene uncertain. This CDR3 contains 12 residues. V was clipped by 8 bases and J by 6 bases, with 14 bases between them. CDR1 is MNHNS, CDR2 SASEGT, per germline. DNA for the CDR3: TGTGCCAGCTCTGTACTACTTCGCGAGCAGTACTTC. Amino acids: CASSVLLREQYF.

This clonotype was recorded many times. The chain has TRBV4-3 and TRBJ1-1, with D unresolved. The V end lost 3 bases, the J end lost 1 base, and 6 bases lay between the germline ends. The CDR3 totals 13 residues. CDR1 is LGHNA and CDR2 is YSLEER in the germline V gene. The CDR3 DNA follows: TGCGCCAGCAGCCACACCAGGAACACTGAAGCTTTCTTT. Translation: CASSHTRNTEAFF.

This clonotype showed up many times. The gene calls are TRBV3-1 and TRBJ2-4; D is undetermined. Germline lookup yields CDR1 LGHDT and CDR2 YNNKEL (reference sequence). Trimming left V 1 base short and J 0 bases short, with 7 bases between. The CDR3 loop spans 15 amino acids. The CDR3 coding sequence is TGTGCCAGCAGCCAAGGGGGTTCAGCCAAAAACATTCAGTACTTC. Its protein is CASSQGGSAKNIQYF. Variable domain in full (rest from reference TRBV3-1 and TRBJ2-4): DTAVSQTPKYLVTQMGNDKSIKCEQNLGHDTMYWYKQDSKKFLKIMFSYNNKELIINETVPNRFSPKSPDKAHLNLHINSLELGDSAVYFCASSQGGSAKNIQYFGAGTRLSVL.

The table lists this clonotype with a few counts. The DNA of the CDR3 is TGCGCCAGCTCCCAGCTAGCTAGCGGGAACAATGAGCAGTTCTTC. It codes for CASSQLASGNNEQFF. The chain combines TRBV4-3 with TRBJ2-1, with 9 nucleotides matching TRBD2. Germline-derived CDR1 and CDR2 are LGHNA and YSLEER. V lost 8 bases and J lost 5; bases outside the gene matches: 10. The CDR3 runs 15 residues.

This clonotype was detected ten times or more. DNA for the CDR3: TGTGCCATCAGGGGTACCGGGACAGGGGGCGATGGCTACACCTTC. Translated: CAIRGTGTGGDGYTF. This chain links TRBV10-3 with TRBJ1-2; 12 bases align to TRBD1. Germline values: CDR1 ENHRY, CDR2 SYGVKD. V dropped 6 bases and J dropped 6; count of bases not matched to a gene: 8. The CDR3 spans 15 residues.

On this clonotype: Germline and junction disagree at one end, which may indicate a read error. The chain is built from TRBV2 and TRBJ1-1; D ambiguous. CDR1 is SNHLY, CDR2 FYNNEI, per germline. The CDR3 runs to 17 residues. This chain's CDR3 is CASSEYTLGSMNTEAFF. The CDR3 region has the DNA TGTGCCAGCAGTGAATACACGTTAGGCAGCATGAACACTGAAGCCTTCTTT.

This clonotype was detected a few times. A read error may account for a junction end that differs from germline. The chain joins TRBV28 to TRBJ1-1; TRBD1 might be the D (6 bases). Germline V gives CDR1 MDHEN, CDR2 SYDVKM. There are 12 residues in the CDR3. This chain's CDR3 is CASSLSGGDGSF. The DNA of the CDR3 is TGTGCCAGCAGTTTATCGGGGGGCGACGGCTCGTTT.

The V gene is TRBV12-3 or TRBV12-4, the J gene TRBJ2-5; D is possibly TRBD2 (6 bases). This CDR3 is 13 amino acids long. Trimming took 7 bases from V and 3 from J, leaving 12 bases between them. CDR3: CASTTGVEETQYF. The CDR3 nucleotides are TGTGCCAGCACTACGGGGGTAGAAGAGACCCAGTACTTC.

V gene TRBV19 combines with J gene TRBJ2-2; D possibly uses TRBD1 or TRBD2 (6 bases each). This CDR3 has 14 amino acids. V lost 7 bases and J lost 4, with 13 bases in between. CDR1 is LNHDA, CDR2 SQIVND, per germline (reference sequence). The CDR3 loop reads CASNSGASTGELFF. CDR3 DNA: TGTGCCAGTAACTCGGGGGCGAGCACCGGGGAGCTGTTTTTT.

This clonotype turned up a few times. The rearrangement joins TRBV6-2 or TRBV6-3 to TRBJ2-3; D may be TRBD1 (6 bases). Per the germline V gene, CDR1 is MNHEY and CDR2 is SVGEGT. The CDR3 runs to 13 residues. Trimming cost V 6 bases and J 6 bases, with 13 bases left between them. CDR3 in amino acids: CASRNDRIDTQYF. The CDR3 nucleotides read TGTGCCAGCAGAAACGACAGGATCGATACGCAGTATTTT.

This sequence joins TRBV27 and TRBJ1-5; D gene uncertain. This CDR3 has 15 residues. The germline V gene has CDR1 MNHEY and CDR2 SMNVEV (reference sequence). Trimming cost V 1 base and J 4 bases, with 11 bases left between them. The DNA for the CDR3 is TGTGCCAGCAGTTTATATCGGGGTGCTAATCAGCCCCAGCATTTT. This translates into CASSLYRGANQPQHF.

This clonotype occurred many times. The chain carries TRBV5-1 and TRBJ1-2; 10 nucleotides line up with TRBD1. CDR1 and CDR2 (germline): SGHRS, YFSETQ. This CDR3 has 15 amino acids. V shed 3 bases and J 3 bases; nucleotides not matched to a gene: 5. DNA for the CDR3: TGCGCCAGCAGCTCTACCGGGACAGGGGACTATGGCTACACCTTC. It codes for CASSSTGTGDYGYTF.

This clonotype was recorded many times. The rearrangement joins TRBV29-1 to TRBJ1-1; 9 bases map to TRBD1. Germline V CDR1 and CDR2: SQVTM, ANQGSEA. The V gene end was trimmed by 6 bases and the J gene end by 4 bases; junction bases not matched to a gene: 3. This CDR3 has 12 amino acids. The CDR3 loop is CSVGGQGTEAFF. In DNA, the CDR3 is TGCAGCGTCGGGGGACAGGGCACTGAAGCTTTCTTT.

This clonotype was seen more than once but under ten times. The rearrangement links TRBV2 to TRBJ1-4; D uncertain. Trimming took off 6 bases at V and 6 bases at J, with 8 bases between the two ends. There are 12 residues in the CDR3. Germline values: CDR1 SNHLY, CDR2 FYNNEI. The CDR3 DNA sequence: TGTGCCAGCAGGTTACTTTATGAAAAACTGTTTTTT. Amino acids: CASRLLYEKLFF.